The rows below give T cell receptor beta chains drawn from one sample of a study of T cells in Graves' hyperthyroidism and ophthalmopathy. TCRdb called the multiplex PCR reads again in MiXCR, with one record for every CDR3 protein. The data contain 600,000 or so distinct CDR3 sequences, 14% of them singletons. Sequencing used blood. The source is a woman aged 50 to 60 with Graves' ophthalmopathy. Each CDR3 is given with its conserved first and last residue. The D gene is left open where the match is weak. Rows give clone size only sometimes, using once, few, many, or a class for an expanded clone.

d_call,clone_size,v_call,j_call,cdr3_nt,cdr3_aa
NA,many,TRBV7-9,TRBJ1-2,TGTGCCAGCAGCTTAGATCTGCTAGGCTATGGCTACACCTTC,CASSLDLLGYGYTF
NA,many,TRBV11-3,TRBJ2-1,TGTGCCAGCAGCTTCCTGGGGAGCTCCTACAATGAGCAGTTCTTC,CASSFLGSSYNEQFF
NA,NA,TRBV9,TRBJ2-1,TGTGCCAGCACCCCATTAGCCTCAATTTACAATGAGCAGTTCTTC,CASTPLASIYNEQFF
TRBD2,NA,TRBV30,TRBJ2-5,TGTGCCTGGAGGGGCCGGGGGGGCGCATATACCCAAGAGACCCAGTACTTC,CAWRGRGGAYTQETQYF
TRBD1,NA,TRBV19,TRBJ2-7,TGTGCCAGTAGTGTCGGGACAGGGGGCGGCTACGAGCAGTACTTC,CASSVGTGGGYEQYF
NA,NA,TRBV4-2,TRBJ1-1,TGTGCCAGCAGCCAAGATTGGGTTCCAATGAACACTGAAGCTTTCTTT,CASSQDWVPMNTEAFF
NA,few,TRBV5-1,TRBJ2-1,TGCGCCAGCAGCTTGGTTACTAGCATTGGCAATGAGCAGTTCTTC,CASSLVTSIGNEQFF
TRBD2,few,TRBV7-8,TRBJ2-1,TGTGCCAGCAGCTTAGGAGGACTAGCAACCGAGCAGTTCTTC,CASSLGGLATEQFF
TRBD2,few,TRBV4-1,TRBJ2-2,TGCGCCAGCAGCCCGGGACTAGGGGCGAGCACCGGGGAGCTGTTTTTT,CASSPGLGASTGELFF
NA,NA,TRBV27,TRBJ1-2,TGTGCCAGCATGTCAGGGGCCCAGGGCTACACCTTC,CASMSGAQGYTF
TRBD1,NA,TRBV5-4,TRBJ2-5,TGTGCCGGCAGCGGAATTTCCGGGACAGGGACGTCAGGGACCCAGTACTTC,CAGSGISGTGTSGTQYF
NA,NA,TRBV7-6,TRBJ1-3,TGTGCCAGCAGCTTAGCGTCTGGCAAAGGAAACACCATATATTTT,CASSLASGKGNTIYF
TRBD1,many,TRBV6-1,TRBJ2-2,TGTGCCAGCAGTGAACACAGGACAGGGGTGGACGGGGAGCTGTTTTTT,CASSEHRTGVDGELFF
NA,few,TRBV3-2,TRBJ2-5,TGTGCCAGCAGCCTCCCCGGGACTAGCGGGAGTAGGGGTAAAGAGACCCAGTACTTC,CASSLPGTSGSRGKETQYF
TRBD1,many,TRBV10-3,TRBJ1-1,TGTGCCATAGGGACAGCCACTGAAGCTTTCTTT,CAIGTATEAFF
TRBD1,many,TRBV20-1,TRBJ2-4,TGCAGTGCCGGTTCCGGGACAGGCGGGAACATTCAGTACTTC,CSAGSGTGGNIQYF
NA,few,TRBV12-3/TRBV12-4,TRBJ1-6,TGTGCCAGCAGTTGGGGCTCCGGGACGGAGAATTCACCCCTCCACTTT,CASSWGSGTENSPLHF
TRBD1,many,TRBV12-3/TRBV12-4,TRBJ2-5,TGTGCCAGCAGTAGAGGACAGGGGAGTTGGGAGACCCAGTACTTC,CASSRGQGSWETQYF
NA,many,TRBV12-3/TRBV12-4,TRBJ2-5,TGTGCCAGCAGTTTAATAGGGACCCAGTACTTC,CASSLIGTQYF
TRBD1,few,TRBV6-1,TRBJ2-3,TGTGCCGGCAGCCTGACAGGGGATACGCAGTATTTT,CAGSLTGDTQYF
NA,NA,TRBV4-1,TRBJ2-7,TGCGCCAGCAGCCAAGACATGGGAGCGATCTACGAGCAGTACTTC,CASSQDMGAIYEQYF
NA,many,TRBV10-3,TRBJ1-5,TGTGCCATCAGTGTAGGGAATGGGCAGCCCCAGCATTTT,CAISVGNGQPQHF